The next 26 T cell receptor beta chains were all read from a single sample in a study of blood T cell repertoires in COVID-19 (dated by TCRdb to 2019 to 2021). Library construction relied on the immunoSEQ multiplex PCR assay. Sourced from immuneACCESS, this table was stored by TCRdb with only in-frame sequences that have V and J called. A share of the clones is absent; for the studies checked, an unresolved V gene accounts for under half, and the remainder has no known explanation. The sample yields fewer than 100,000 clones; approximately 72% were counted once. The ten largest clones add up to around 22% of the sample. The specimen was peripheral blood. These receptors all come from a man between 65 and 80 years old with acute or convalescent COVID-19.

V is TRBV9 and J is TRBJ2-5; the D gene is possibly TRBD2 (6 bases). Trimming removed 2 bases from V and 4 bases from J, with 15 bases in between. CDR1 is SGDLS, CDR2 YYNGEE, per germline. This CDR3 has 15 residues. DNA of the CDR3: TGTGCCAGCAGCGTTTCCGCCCGGAGGGGAGAGACCCAGTACTTC. Translated, it gives CASSVSARRGETQYF.

The genes are TRBV9 and TRBJ1-2; 7 bases align to TRBD1. CDR1 and CDR2 (germline): SGDLS, YYNGEE. V was pared by 3 bases and J by 8 bases, with 4 bases of the junction left unmatched. The CDR3 has 12 amino acids. The CDR3 DNA follows: TGTGCCAGCAGCGCTACAGGGGTCGGCTACACCTTC. It is translated as CASSATGVGYTF.

This chain links TRBV28 with TRBJ2-7; 12 nucleotides line up with TRBD1. The CDR3 totals 15 residues. With V trimmed by 4 bases and J by 7 bases, 8 bases remained unmatched. Germline assignment: CDR1 MDHEN and CDR2 SYDVKM. This CDR3 is CASSSPGTGGEEQYF. CDR3 nucleotides: TGTGCCAGCAGTTCGCCCGGGACAGGGGGCGAAGAGCAGTACTTC. Full variable domain (remainder filled in from reference TRBV28 and TRBJ2-7): DVKVTQSSRYLVKRTGEKVFLECVQDMDHENMFWYRQDPGLGLRLIYFSYDVKMKEKGDIPEGYSVSREKKERFSLILESASTNQTSMYLCASSSPGTGGEEQYFGPGTRLTVT.

This chain joins TRBV6-5 and TRBJ2-1; tentatively, D is TRBD2 (5 bases). V gave up 4 bases and J gave up 7 bases, with 11 bases separating them. The CDR3 is 13 residues long. Germline loops: CDR1 MNHEY, CDR2 SVGAGI. The DNA of the CDR3 is TGTGCCAGCAGTTCATTCTGGAGGAATGAGCAGTTCTTC. Its translation is CASSSFWRNEQFF.

The chain recombines TRBV9 with TRBJ2-2, with 7 bases that match TRBD2. Germline V gene lookup returns CDR1 SGDLS and CDR2 YYNGEE. With V trimmed by 0 bases and J by 0 bases, 14 bases remained unmatched. This CDR3 is 20 amino acids long. CDR3 DNA sequence: TGTGCCAGCAGCGTAGCTTATAGCCTAGCGGACCCCTCGAACACCGGGGAGCTGTTTTTT. Translated, it gives CASSVAYSLADPSNTGELFF. The full variable domain, completed using reference TRBV9 and TRBJ2-2, is DSGVTQTPKHLITATGQRVTLRCSPRSGDLSVYWYQQSLDQGLQFLIQYYNGEERAKGNILERFSAQQFPDLHSELNLSSLELGDSALYFCASSVAYSLADPSNTGELFFGEGSRLTVL.

The rearrangement uses TRBV6-1 and TRBJ1-5, with 8 bases aligning to TRBD1. Germline loops: CDR1 MNHNS, CDR2 SASEGT. CDR3 length: 16 amino acids. The trim removed 3 bases at V and 3 bases at J, leaving 7 bases unmatched. In nucleotides, the CDR3 is TGTGCCAGCAGTGACGACAGGGGTAGAGACAATCAGCCCCAGCATTTT. The encoded protein is CASSDDRGRDNQPQHF.

The chain carries TRBV7-2 and TRBJ2-1; 7 bases match TRBD2. Germline V gives CDR1 SGHTA, CDR2 FQGNSA. J was trimmed by 9 bases and V by 2 bases; bases with no gene match: 10. The CDR3 contains 15 residues. CDR3 DNA sequence: TGTGCCAGCAGCTTAATGGCGGGAGAATGGGGTGAGCAGTTCTTC. This translates into CASSLMAGEWGEQFF.

The rearrangement links TRBV5-1 to TRBJ2-5, with 12 bases fitting TRBD2. With 2 bases clipped from V and 2 bases from J, the junction kept 4 bases outside the gene matches. CDR1 SGHRS and CDR2 YFSETQ come from the germline V gene. There are 16 residues in the CDR3. The DNA of the CDR3 is TGCGCCAGCAGCTTTAGACTAGCGGGAGCGCAAGAGACCCAGTACTTC. Translated, it gives CASSFRLAGAQETQYF.

This clone has just one count. The V and J genes are TRBV11-2 and TRBJ2-7, with 7 bases identical to TRBD2. V lost 2 bases to trimming and J lost 4 bases; unmatched junction nucleotides: 8. CDR3 length: 15 amino acids. Germline V gene lookup returns CDR1 SGHAT and CDR2 FQNNGV. CDR3 region: CASSLNPAGRYEQYF. DNA of the CDR3: TGTGCCAGCAGCTTAAACCCAGCGGGAAGATACGAGCAGTACTTC.

The chain joins TRBV27 to TRBJ1-5; 10 bases align to TRBD1. The CDR3 consists of 15 residues. J gave up 6 bases and V 2 bases, and 4 bases lay outside the gene matches. CDR1 MNHEY and CDR2 SMNVEV come from the germline V gene (reference sequence). CDR3 amino acids: CASSLRGTGAQPQHF. The CDR3 region has the DNA TGTGCCAGCAGTTTAAGGGGGACAGGGGCTCAGCCCCAGCATTTT.

This clone was seen just once. The gene calls are TRBV19 and TRBJ2-7; 11 nucleotides match TRBD1. With 5 bases clipped from V and 5 bases from J, the junction kept 5 bases outside the gene matches. Germline V gene sequence: CDR1 LNHDA, CDR2 SQIVND (reference sequence). This CDR3 comprises 14 residues. In nucleotides, the CDR3 is TGTGCCAGTAGTCACGGACAGGGGGCCCACGAGCAGTACTTC. Translation: CASSHGQGAHEQYF.

The chain carries TRBV4-3 and TRBJ2-3; a weak D match, TRBD2 (5 bases). This CDR3 region has 16 residues. Germline lookup yields CDR1 LGHNA and CDR2 YSLEER. Trimming removed 3 bases at V and 0 bases at J, with 13 bases between. Here the CDR3 reads CASSQNRPGSTDTQYF. CDR3 nucleotide sequence: TGCGCCAGCAGCCAGAACCGGCCGGGGAGCACAGATACGCAGTATTTT.

The chain recombines TRBV24-1 with TRBJ2-5, with 12 bases fitting TRBD1. Germline CDR1 reads KGHDR; CDR2 reads SFDVKD. J was trimmed by 3 bases and V by 7 bases; bases with no gene match: 5. This CDR3 region has 15 residues. The CDR3 bases are TGTGCCACCAGGGGGACAGGGGGCGAGGAAGAGACCCAGTACTTC. This translates into CATRGTGGEEETQYF.

The chain uses TRBV7-3 and TRBJ1-2, with a weak D call TRBD1 (5 bases). Germline V gene data show CDR1 as SGHTA and CDR2 as FQGTGA. Trimming shortened V by 2 bases and J by 6 bases, and 13 bases separated the two germline ends. CDR3 length equals 14 residues. CDR3 DNA sequence: TGTGCCAGCAGCTTATCTTCAGGGAACGATGGCTACACCTTC. The encoded protein is CASSLSSGNDGYTF.

This chain uses TRBV7-6 with TRBJ1-3; 7 bases are shared with TRBD1. Per germline, CDR1 SGHVS and CDR2 FNYEAQ. V gave up 4 bases and J gave up 4 bases; unmatched junction bases: 7. The CDR3 spans 15 residues. The chain's CDR3 is CASSSQTGTGNTIYF. CDR3 DNA: TGTGCCAGCAGCTCTCAGACAGGGACGGGAAACACCATATATTTT.

J is TRBJ2-3 and V is TRBV11-2; 12 nucleotides align to TRBD2. Trimming cost V 3 bases and J 4 bases; bases outside gene matches: 5. Germline-derived CDR1 and CDR2 are SGHAT and FQNNGV. This CDR3 has 16 residues. The CDR3 DNA reads TGTGCCAGCAGCTTTCTAGCGGGAGGGCCCCCAGATACGCAGTATTTT. It specifies CASSFLAGGPPDTQYF.

V usage is TRBV6-6 and J usage is TRBJ2-3; possible D gene TRBD2, 7 bases. The V gene lost 11 bases and the J gene lost 4 bases, with 13 bases spanning the gap. The CDR3 is made up of 12 amino acids. Germline CDR1 and CDR2: MNHNY and SVGAGI (reference sequence). The chain's CDR3 is CAGGGRADTQYF. CDR3 nucleotides: TGTGCCGGGGGGGGGCGAGCAGATACGCAGTATTTT.

The V and J genes are TRBV6-5 and TRBJ1-4, with TRBD1 identical over 8 bases. The CDR3 runs to 16 residues. With V trimmed by 3 bases and J by 4 bases, 7 bases remained unmatched. Germline loops: CDR1 MNHEY, CDR2 SVGAGI. The CDR3 loop is CASSYRQGRGNEKLFF. The CDR3 nucleotides read TGTGCCAGCAGTTATCGACAGGGGAGGGGTAATGAAAAACTGTTTTTT.

The chain couples TRBV7-2 to TRBJ2-7; TRBD2 matches 13 bases. The V segment lost 5 bases and the J segment 2 bases; nucleotides outside the gene matches: 9. Germline-derived CDR1 and CDR2 are SGHTA and FQGNSA. This CDR3 contains 17 residues. The CDR3 spells CASSTPGLAGLTYEQYF. The CDR3 DNA follows: TGTGCCAGCAGCACGCCGGGACTAGCGGGGTTAACCTACGAGCAGTACTTC. Full variable domain (missing parts from reference TRBV7-2 and TRBJ2-7): GAGVSQSPSNKVTEKGKDVELRCDPISGHTALYWYRQSLGQGLEFLIYFQGNSAPDKSGLPSDRFSAERTGGSVSTLTIQRTQQEDSAVYLCASSTPGLAGLTYEQYFGPGTRLTVT.

The V call is TRBV9, the J call TRBJ2-6; 7 bases align to TRBD2. CDR1 SGDLS and CDR2 YYNGEE come from the germline V gene. The CDR3 is made up of 18 amino acids. V dropped 4 bases and J dropped 2; count of bases not matched to a gene: 12. This chain's CDR3 is CASSPTTGGGAGANVLTF. The CDR3 bases are TGTGCCAGCAGCCCGACAACTGGGGGGGGTGCTGGGGCCAACGTCCTGACTTTC. Supplemented by reference TRBV9 and TRBJ2-6, the full variable domain reads DSGVTQTPKHLITATGQRVTLRCSPRSGDLSVYWYQQSLDQGLQFLIQYYNGEERAKGNILERFSAQQFPDLHSELNLSSLELGDSALYFCASSPTTGGGAGANVLTFGAGSRLTVL.

The chain links TRBV9 to TRBJ2-5, with D maybe TRBD2 (6 bases). V dropped 4 bases and J dropped 3 bases, with 16 bases sitting between them. The CDR3 consists of 15 residues. Germline CDR1 is SGDLS and CDR2 is YYNGEE. The CDR3 protein is CASSPRVAAEETQYF. CDR3 DNA sequence: TGTGCCAGCAGCCCCCGAGTAGCGGCCGAAGAGACCCAGTACTTC.

The rearrangement joins TRBV28 to TRBJ2-7; possible D gene TRBD2, 6 bases. V was trimmed by 5 bases and J by 0 bases, leaving 14 bases between them. From germline, CDR1 is MDHEN and CDR2 SYDVKM. The CDR3 covers 15 residues. CDR3 region: CASSPPPGSSYEQYF. As DNA, the CDR3 is TGTGCCAGCAGTCCCCCCCCCGGGAGCTCCTACGAGCAGTACTTC.

The chain combines TRBV30 with TRBJ1-1; D unclear. CDR3 size: 13 residues. The V gene lost 4 bases and the J gene lost 5 bases, with 14 bases spanning the gap. CDR1 and CDR2 from the germline V gene are GTSNPN and SVGIG (reference sequence). DNA for the CDR3: TGTGCCTGGAAAGGAGGCCGAGGGACTGAAGCTTTCTTT. It codes for CAWKGGRGTEAFF.

The chain is built from TRBV28 and TRBJ1-6; TRBD1 matches 7 bases. Germline V gene sequence: CDR1 MDHEN, CDR2 SYDVKM. The CDR3 is made up of 13 amino acids. Trimming removed 11 bases from V and 7 bases from J; junction bases left unmatched: 8. The CDR3: CAAGGSNNSPLHF. The CDR3 DNA is TGTGCCGCAGGGGGGAGTAACAATTCACCCCTCCACTTT.

The chain carries TRBV5-1 and TRBJ2-5, with 7 bases that match TRBD1. CDR1 SGHRS and CDR2 YFSETQ come from the germline V gene. The junction had 7 bases not matched to a gene; V was cut back by 0 bases and J by 5 bases. The CDR3 consists of 15 residues. The CDR3 is CASSLAAQGIETQYF. CDR3 nucleotide sequence: TGCGCCAGCAGCTTGGCCGCACAGGGGATCGAGACCCAGTACTTC.

This chain joins TRBV24-1 and TRBJ2-2, with 8 bases matching TRBD1. The J segment lost 3 bases and the V segment lost 8 bases, leaving 19 bases of the junction unmatched. Germline V lookup: CDR1 KGHDR, CDR2 SFDVKD. The CDR3 spans 19 residues. As DNA, the CDR3 is TGTGCCACCATGCTGAACCGGGGGAGGACAGGGTATTACACCGGGGAGCTGTTTTTT. Its translation is CATMLNRGRTGYYTGELFF.